The present T cell receptor beta chain was sequenced within a study of blood T cells in healthy people across ages. The V gene end was trimmed by 6 bases and the J gene end by 6 bases; junction bases not matched to a gene: 5. The CDR3 consists of 14 residues. Germline V gene lookup returns CDR1 MDHEN and CDR2 SYDVKM. Using a J-beta primer mix together with a sample-barcoded 5' primer, a second PCR was run for 7 to 11 cycles. TCRdb passed the 5' RACE reads through MiXCR, listing each CDR3 protein once. The table includes approximately 360,000 distinct CDR3 sequences, 45% to 65% detected once. This chain uses TRBV28 with TRBJ1-4, with 9 bases identical to TRBD1. The specimen sequenced was blood. The sequence derives from a man in his sixties in good health. CDR3 sequence reads: CASSTGGADEKLFF. DNA for the CDR3: TGTGCCAGCAGCACAGGGGGCGCGGATGAAAAACTGTTTTTT.